The T cell receptor beta chain under discussion was sequenced for a study of blood T cell repertoires in COVID-19. The protocol was immunoSEQ multiplex PCR, while the TCRdb copy is restricted to in-frame clones and leaves out a portion. The sample yields roughly 400,000 clones, roughly 84% seen once. V lost 4 bases and J lost 0, with 11 bases in between. Germline values: CDR1 SGHTA, CDR2 FQGTGA. The CDR3 spans 15 residues. This study enrolled people aged 18 to 89 from around 26 US geographic areas. Participants' reported clinical history set cohort assignment. Exposed participants encountered a COVID-19 case during the 2 weeks preceding study entry.

Sequenced material: PBMCs or T cells enriched from blood (not recorded which). The sequence was obtained from a woman in her late teens or twenties who had been exposed to COVID-19. V is TRBV7-3 and J is TRBJ2-3, with a weak D call TRBD1 (6 bases). In nucleotides, the CDR3 is TGTGCCAGCAGCTCCCAGACAGGCAGCACAGATACGCAGTATTTT. It translates to CASSSQTGSTDTQYF.